This is a list of T cell receptor beta chains from one sample in a study of regulatory and conventional T cells in RAG deficiency. Sequencing used immunoSEQ multiplex PCR; TCRdb keeps in-frame clones, though not all of them. The sample includes around 30,000 clones, 70% to 90% of them seen just once. In addition, the sample was reused for a study of regulatory T cells.

The sequenced sample was CD8+ T cells sorted from blood. Receptors originate from a human donor in good health. The CDR3 runs from the conserved cysteine through the conserved F or W. D genes are given only for firm matches. Clone size is given for some rows only: seen once, a few or many times, or a class if the clone is expanded.

V gene	clone size	D gene	J gene	CDR3 protein	CDR3 DNA
TRBV6-1	-	TRBD1	TRBJ1-5	CASSEVRQGDNQPQHF	TGTGCCAGCAGTGAAGTCAGACAGGGGGACAATCAGCCCCAGCATTTT
TRBV7-3	once	-	TRBJ1-6	CASSLGTGYNSPLHF	TGTGCCAGCAGCTTAGGTACAGGGTATAATTCACCCCTCCACTTT
TRBV2	-	-	TRBJ2-7	CASRRIWSSYEQYF	TGTGCCAGCAGAAGGATATGGAGCTCCTACGAGCAGTACTTC
TRBV5-4	-	TRBD2	TRBJ2-2	CASSSGLAGSTGELFF	TGTGCCAGCAGCTCCGGACTAGCGGGAAGCACCGGGGAGCTGTTTTTT
TRBV5-1	-	TRBD1	TRBJ1-1	CASSTTGGNTEAFF	TGCGCCAGCAGCACAACAGGGGGGAACACTGAAGCTTTCTTT
TRBV5-6	few	TRBD2	TRBJ2-7	CASSPTGTRDEQYF	TGTGCCAGCAGCCCAACCGGGACTAGAGACGAGCAGTACTTC
TRBV28	-	-	TRBJ2-2	CASRWGGSNTGELFF	TGTGCCAGCAGATGGGGCGGATCGAACACCGGGGAGCTGTTTTTT
TRBV9	few	-	TRBJ2-1	CASSVGGPRVNEQFF	TGTGCCAGCAGCGTCGGAGGGCCCAGGGTCAATGAGCAGTTCTTC
TRBV6-1	-	TRBD1	TRBJ2-2	CASSSDRANTGELFF	TGTGCCAGCAGTTCGGACAGGGCGAACACCGGGGAGCTGTTTTTT
TRBV2	-	-	TRBJ1-3	CASRGTTGNTIYF	TGTGCCAGCAGGGGGACTACCGGAAACACCATATATTTT
TRBV28	few	-	TRBJ1-4	CASSLSEKLFF	TGTGCCAGCAGTTTAAGTGAAAAACTGTTTTTT
TRBV7-2	-	TRBD1	TRBJ1-2	CASNMDRGLANYGYTF	TGTGCCAGCAACATGGACAGGGGCCTTGCTAACTATGGCTACACCTTC
TRBV7-2	-	-	TRBJ2-1	CASSLSKGNSYNEQFF	TGTGCCAGCAGCTTAAGTAAGGGAAACTCCTACAATGAGCAGTTCTTC
TRBV7-8	-	TRBD2	TRBJ2-7	CASSLGLAGVGEQYF	TGTGCCAGCAGCTTAGGACTAGCGGGAGTCGGGGAGCAGTACTTC
TRBV5-1	-	-	TRBJ2-7	CASSLAYDPYEQYF	TGCGCCAGCAGCTTAGCCTACGATCCCTACGAGCAGTACTTC
TRBV30	once	-	TRBJ1-1	CAWSVGENTEAFF	TGTGCCTGGAGTGTTGGGGAGAACACTGAAGCTTTCTTT
TRBV6-1	-	TRBD1	TRBJ1-5	CASSDNSGQGGQPQHF	TGTGCCAGCAGTGACAACTCGGGACAGGGCGGTCAGCCCCAGCATTTT
TRBV9	-	-	TRBJ2-5	CASSGAGTQETQYF	TGTGCCAGCAGCGGAGCCGGGACTCAAGAGACCCAGTACTTC
TRBV7-2	-	-	TRBJ1-5	CASSSSLRNQPQHF	TGTGCCAGCAGCTCCTCACTCCGCAATCAGCCCCAGCATTTT
TRBV7-2	-	TRBD1	TRBJ1-2	CASSLDRGRNYGYTF	TGTGCCAGCAGCTTAGACAGGGGGCGAAACTATGGCTACACCTTC
TRBV6-1	-	-	TRBJ2-7	CASTDRWQAYEQYF	TGTGCCAGCACCGATAGGTGGCAAGCCTACGAGCAGTACTTC
TRBV14	-	TRBD1	TRBJ1-1	CASSQTGGWTEAFF	TGTGCCAGCAGCCAGACAGGGGGCTGGACTGAAGCTTTCTTT
TRBV9	-	-	TRBJ2-5	CASSIRLEETQYF	TGTGCCAGCAGCATCCGACTAGAAGAGACCCAGTACTTC
TRBV5-6	-	TRBD2	TRBJ2-7	CASSLGLAEKYF	TGTGCCAGCAGCTTGGGACTAGCGGAAAAGTACTTC
TRBV4-2	few	-	TRBJ2-1	CASSQAGGPHNEQFF	TGTGCCAGCAGCCAAGCCGGGGGCCCTCACAATGAGCAGTTCTTC
TRBV7-3	-	-	TRBJ2-2	CASSTYRSHSGSGELFF	TGTGCCAGCAGCACCTACAGGTCCCATAGCGGTAGCGGGGAGCTGTTTTTT
TRBV4-1	-	TRBD2	TRBJ2-3	CASSQDPAGGLTDTQYF	TGCGCCAGCAGCCAAGATCCCGCGGGGGGCCTCACAGATACGCAGTATTTT
TRBV15	once	-	TRBJ2-3	CATSRAPGGTQYF	TGTGCCACCAGCAGAGCTCCCGGGGGTACGCAGTATTTT
TRBV27	-	-	TRBJ2-3	CASSLGGALDTQYF	TGTGCCAGCAGTTTGGGGGGGGCCTTAGATACGCAGTATTTT
TRBV6-1	-	-	TRBJ2-3	CASSDLGEDTQYF	TGTGCCAGCAGTGACCTGGGGGAAGATACGCAGTATTTT
TRBV7-3	once	TRBD2	TRBJ2-1	CASSSPERGGGSYNEQFF	TGTGCCAGCAGCTCCCCGGAGCGCGGCGGGGGCTCCTACAATGAGCAGTTCTTC
TRBV7-2	-	-	TRBJ1-4	CASGLGQKLFF	TGTGCCAGCGGGCTAGGGCAAAAACTGTTTTTT
TRBV28	-	-	TRBJ2-5	CASSSRTVQETQYF	TGTGCCAGCAGTTCACGGACAGTACAAGAGACCCAGTACTTC
TRBV21-1	few	-	TRBJ1-3	CASIHFGTPGGNTIYF	TGTGCCAGCATACATTTCGGGACCCCCGGGGGAAACACCATATATTTT
TRBV19	-	-	TRBJ1-5	CASSPPPGAQPQHF	TGTGCCAGTAGTCCCCCCCCAGGGGCCCAGCCCCAGCATTTT
TRBV6-1	-	-	TRBJ2-7	CASSGGSSTYEQYF	TGTGCCAGCAGTGGAGGATCTTCCACCTACGAGCAGTACTTC
TRBV16	-	TRBD2	TRBJ2-7	CASSGTSGYEQYF	TGTGCCAGCAGTGGGACTAGCGGGTACGAGCAGTACTTC
TRBV10-1	-	TRBD1	TRBJ1-1	CASSSGQGMIF	TGCGCCAGCAGTTCGGGACAGGGGATGATCTTT
TRBV7-6	-	-	TRBJ2-3	CASSPRVGRTQYF	TGTGCCAGCAGCCCCCGGGTCGGGCGTACGCAGTATTTT
TRBV5-1	once	TRBD2	TRBJ2-3	CASSIGTSGGAKETQYF	TGCGCCAGCAGCATAGGGACTAGCGGGGGGGCCAAAGAGACGCAGTATTTT
TRBV25-1	-	-	TRBJ2-5	CASSFGTQETQYF	TGTGCCAGCAGTTTCGGGACCCAAGAGACCCAGTACTTC